This TCR beta chain was obtained from a study of blood T cell repertoires in COVID-19. About the research overall: The United States, Italy and Spain supplied acute and convalescent COVID-19 samples. T cells, B-cell-depleted T cells, or PBMCs supplied cDNA or gDNA.

The V and J ends lost 4 bases and 3 bases respectively, with 16 bases between them. This CDR3 is built from 16 residues. The V gene's germline CDR1 is KGHDR and CDR2 SFDVKD. As handled by the study authors: Amplification of reference gene primers provided the estimated nucleated cell counts. Profiled with immunoSEQ multiplex PCR; TCRdb holds only in-frame clones, not every one. V and J calls and clone size are copied from that table; D and trimming were computed from the DNA. Among 30,000 to 40,000 clones listed, approximately 80% were seen once. V is TRBV24-1 and J is TRBJ2-3; D possibly corresponds to TRBD1 (6 bases). The TCR originated in a woman in her sixties with acute or convalescent COVID-19. The source material was peripheral blood. This CDR3 is CATSDTGWGFTDTQYF. The CDR3 nucleotides read TGTGCCACCAGTGACACAGGGTGGGGTTTTACAGATACGCAGTATTTT.